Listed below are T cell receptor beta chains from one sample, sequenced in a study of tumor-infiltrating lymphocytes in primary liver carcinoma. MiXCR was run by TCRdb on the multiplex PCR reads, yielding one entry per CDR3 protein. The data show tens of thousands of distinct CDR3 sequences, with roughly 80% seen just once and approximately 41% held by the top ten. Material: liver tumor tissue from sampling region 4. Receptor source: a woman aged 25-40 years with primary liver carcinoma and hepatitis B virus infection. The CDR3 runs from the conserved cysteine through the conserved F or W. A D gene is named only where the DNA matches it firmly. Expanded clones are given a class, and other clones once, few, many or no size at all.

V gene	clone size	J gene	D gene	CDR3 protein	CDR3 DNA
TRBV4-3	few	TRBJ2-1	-	CANSHTELVSEQFF	TGCGCCAACAGCCACACAGAGTTGGTCAGTGAGCAATTCTTC
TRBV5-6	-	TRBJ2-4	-	CAISQWVIAKNIQYF	TGTGCCATCAGCCAATGGGTGATAGCCAAGAACATTCAGTACTTC
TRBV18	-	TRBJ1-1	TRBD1	CDSSLRVDRGTEAFF	TGTGACAGCTCACTGCGGGTGGACAGGGGGACTGAAGCTTTCTTT
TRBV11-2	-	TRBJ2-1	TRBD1	CASSWAGTGGNNEQFF	TGTGCCAGCAGCTGGGCCGGGACAGGGGGAAACAATGAGCAGTTCTTC
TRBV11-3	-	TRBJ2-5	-	CASQGRDQETLYF	TGTGCCAGCCAAGGACGGGACCAAGAGACCCTGTACTTC
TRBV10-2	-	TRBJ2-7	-	CASSPRPAYEQYF	TGCGCCAGCAGCCCAAGACCGGCCTACGAACAGTACTTC
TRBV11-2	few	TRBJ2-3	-	CASSLGLLARTDTQYF	TGTGCCAGCAGCTTAGGTCTCCTAGCCCGCACAGATACGCAGTATTTT
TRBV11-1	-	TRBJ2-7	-	CVSSLVIGTYEQYF	TGTGTCAGCAGCTTAGTTATTGGGACCTACGAACAGTACTTC
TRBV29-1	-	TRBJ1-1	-	CSVYHSLITKASF	TGCAGCGTTTATCACAGTCTGATCACTAAAGCTTCCTTT
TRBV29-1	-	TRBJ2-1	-	CSVAGCEGRAFF	TGCAGCGTCGCGGGGTGTGAGGGCCGAGCGTTCTTC
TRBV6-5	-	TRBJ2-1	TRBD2	CASSYDGTSGRDNEQFF	TGTGCCAGCAGTTACGACGGGACTAGCGGGAGGGACAATGAGCAGTTCTTC
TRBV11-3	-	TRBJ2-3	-	CASSLRELATDTQYF	TGTGCCAGCAGCCTAAGAGAACTGGCCACAGATACGCAGTATTTT
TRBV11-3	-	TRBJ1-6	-	CASILKWCYNSPLHF	TGTGCCAGCATCCTTAAGTGGTGCTATAATTCACCTCTCCACTTT
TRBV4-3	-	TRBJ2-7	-	CASSQAVTEGHISYVQYF	TGTGCCAGCAGCCAAGCTGTGACGGAGGGTCACATTAGCTACGTGCAGTACTTC
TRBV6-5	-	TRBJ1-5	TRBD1	CAIPNSAGGPQHF	TGTGCCATCCCGAACAGCGCAGGGGGGCCCCAGCATTTT